This T cell receptor (beta chain) was found in a study of T cells in Graves' hyperthyroidism and ophthalmopathy. Whole-study results and caveats: In simple terms, a model built on 13 V-J features told ophthalmopathy apart from stable hyperthyroidism.

This clonotype appeared many times. Its antigen is currently unknown. What was amplified from RNA transcripts were TCR beta CDR3 regions. The TCR CDR3 first-round RT-PCR relied on the HTBI primer set. TCRdb re-derived calls from the multiplex PCR reads in MiXCR, one entry per CDR3 protein. This sample has about 520,000 distinct CDR3 sequences; roughly a quarter occur once, and the top ten carry approximately 10%. The sequence derives from a woman aged 25-40 years with Graves' ophthalmopathy. The sequencing input was blood.

The DNA for the CDR3 is TGTGCCAGCAGTTCCCGTCCCGGGGAAAATCAGCCCCAGCATTTT. It encodes CASSSRPGENQPQHF. The genes are TRBV6-2 or TRBV6-3 and TRBJ1-5; no definite D call. Per the germline V gene, CDR1 is MNHEY and CDR2 is SVGEGT. The CDR3 has 15 amino acids. V shed 4 bases and J shed 4 bases, with 14 bases lying between them.